This T cell receptor (beta chain) was sequenced during a study of graft-versus-host responses after intestinal transplantation. General study findings and limits: Peak circulating GvH clone levels tracked with early post-transplant HvG declines. Some GvH clones appeared in ileal mucosa or blood before recipient bone marrow.

Assay used: immunoSEQ multiplex PCR; TCRdb lists only in-frame clones, some missing. Found here are approximately 33,000 clones, around 83% of them singletons; the top ten hold approximately 19%. Turning to this clone: The antigen is not known.

The CDR3 is 14 amino acids. V was cut by 2 bases and J by 6 bases, with 11 bases left in between. Germline lookup yields CDR1 MNHEY and CDR2 SMNVEV (reference sequence). This chain links TRBV27 with TRBJ2-1, with D possibly matching TRBD2 (6 bases). This receptor was obtained from a human donor who received an intestinal transplant. Source: unstimulated CD8+ T cells sorted from spleen or lymph node cells, taken before intestinal transplant. This CDR3 reads CASSLGGILNEQFF. The CDR3 bases are TGTGCCAGCAGTTTAGGCGGGATCCTCAATGAGCAGTTCTTC.